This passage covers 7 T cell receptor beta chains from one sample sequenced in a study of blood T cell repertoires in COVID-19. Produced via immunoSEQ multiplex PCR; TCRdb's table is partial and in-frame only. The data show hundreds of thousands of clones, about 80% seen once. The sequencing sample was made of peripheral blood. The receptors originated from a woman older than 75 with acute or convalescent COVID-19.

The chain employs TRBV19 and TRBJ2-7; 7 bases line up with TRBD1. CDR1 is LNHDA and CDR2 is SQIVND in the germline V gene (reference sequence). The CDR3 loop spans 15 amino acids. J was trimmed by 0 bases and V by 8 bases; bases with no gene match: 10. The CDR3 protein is CASSEKGDSSYEQYF. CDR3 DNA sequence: TGTGCCAGTTCCGAAAAAGGGGACAGCTCCTACGAGCAGTACTTC.

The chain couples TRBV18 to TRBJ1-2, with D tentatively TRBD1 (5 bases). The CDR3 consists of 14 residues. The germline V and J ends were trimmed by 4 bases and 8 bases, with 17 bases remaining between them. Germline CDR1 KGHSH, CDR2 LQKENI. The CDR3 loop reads CASSRAQDAGGYTF. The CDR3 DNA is TGTGCCAGCTCACGCGCACAGGACGCGGGGGGCTACACCTTC.

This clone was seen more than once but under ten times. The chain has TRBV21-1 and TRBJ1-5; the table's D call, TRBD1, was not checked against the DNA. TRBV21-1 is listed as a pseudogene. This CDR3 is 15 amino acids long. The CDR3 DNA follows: TGTGCCAGCAGCAAGACAGCCACGTTCTATATACCCCAGCATTTT. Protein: CASSKTATFYIPQHF.

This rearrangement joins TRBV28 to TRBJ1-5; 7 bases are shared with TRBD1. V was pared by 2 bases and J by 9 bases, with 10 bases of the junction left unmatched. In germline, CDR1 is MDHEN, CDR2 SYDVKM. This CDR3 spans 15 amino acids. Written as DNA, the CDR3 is TGTGCCAGCAGTTTAACAGGGGCCCGTTTGTGGCCCCAGCATTTT. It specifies CASSLTGARLWPQHF. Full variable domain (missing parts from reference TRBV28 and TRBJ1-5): DVKVTQSSRYLVKRTGEKVFLECVQDMDHENMFWYRQDPGLGLRLIYFSYDVKMKEKGDIPEGYSVSREKKERFSLILESASTNQTSMYLCASSLTGARLWPQHFGDGTRLSIL.

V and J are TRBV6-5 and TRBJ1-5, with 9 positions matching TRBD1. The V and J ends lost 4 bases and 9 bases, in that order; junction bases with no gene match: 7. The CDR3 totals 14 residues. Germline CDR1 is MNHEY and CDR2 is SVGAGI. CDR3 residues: CASSSGQGIRPQHF. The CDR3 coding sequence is TGTGCCAGCAGTTCGGGACAGGGCATCAGGCCCCAGCATTTT.

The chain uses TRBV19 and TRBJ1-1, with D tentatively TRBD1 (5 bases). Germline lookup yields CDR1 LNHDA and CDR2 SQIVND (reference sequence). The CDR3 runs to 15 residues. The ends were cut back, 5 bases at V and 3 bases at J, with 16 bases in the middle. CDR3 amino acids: CASSGTRGRDTEAFF. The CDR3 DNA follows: TGTGCCAGTAGTGGGACTCGGGGAAGAGACACTGAAGCTTTCTTT.

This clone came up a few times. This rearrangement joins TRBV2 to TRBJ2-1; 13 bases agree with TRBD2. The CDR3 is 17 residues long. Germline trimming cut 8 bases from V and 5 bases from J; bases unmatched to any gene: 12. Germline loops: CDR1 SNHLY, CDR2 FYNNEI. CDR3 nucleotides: TGTGCCAGCGGACCTCCGGGGGGACTAGCGGGGCACAATGAGCAGTTCTTC. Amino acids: CASGPPGGLAGHNEQFF.